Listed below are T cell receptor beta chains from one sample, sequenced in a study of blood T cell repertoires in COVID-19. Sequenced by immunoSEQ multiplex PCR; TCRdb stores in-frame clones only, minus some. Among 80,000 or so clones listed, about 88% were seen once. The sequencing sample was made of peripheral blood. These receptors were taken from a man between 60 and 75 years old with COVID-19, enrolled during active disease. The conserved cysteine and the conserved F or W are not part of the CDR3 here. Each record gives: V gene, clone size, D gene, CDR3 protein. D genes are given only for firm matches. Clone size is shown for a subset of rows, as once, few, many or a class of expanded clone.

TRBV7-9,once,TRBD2,ASSQGLAIDTQY
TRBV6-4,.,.,ASRFGEDYNEQF
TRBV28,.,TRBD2,AITRAGSTDTQY
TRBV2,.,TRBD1,ASRSTGASNQPQH
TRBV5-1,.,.,ASSSHRVENEQY
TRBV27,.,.,ASGSRVRNQPQH
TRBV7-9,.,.,ASSIRSYEQY
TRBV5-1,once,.,ASSLVGQPTDTQY
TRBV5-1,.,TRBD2,ATKSGLSSYNEQF
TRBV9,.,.,ASSVRSGGGPGELF
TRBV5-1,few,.,ASSFWGQSPAF
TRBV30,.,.,AWSVTDTDTQY
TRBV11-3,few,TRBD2,ASSSSGTSGGATYNEQF
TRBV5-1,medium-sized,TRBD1,ASSLETGWNTGELF
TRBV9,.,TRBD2,ASSVGVAGGLREQY
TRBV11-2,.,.,ASSLDPTATRYGYT
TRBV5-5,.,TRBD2,ASSLRLAGVTGELF
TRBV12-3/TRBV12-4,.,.,ASSFGNSGYT
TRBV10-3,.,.,AIKQGRVENTEAF
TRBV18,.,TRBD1,ASSPLGTGGSPLH
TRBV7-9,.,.,ASSFPDRNQPQH
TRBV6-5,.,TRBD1,ASSLRDSQQPQH
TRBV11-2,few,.,ASSLSGSTEAF
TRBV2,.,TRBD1,ASSERGPGANVLT
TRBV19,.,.,ASSPEWGRGGNTIY
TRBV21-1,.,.,ASRSGAPIEEQY
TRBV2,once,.,ASSVAMNTEAF
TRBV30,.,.,AWSLSYEQY
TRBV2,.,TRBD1,ASSEITGRGYGNTIY
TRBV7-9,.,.,ASSLFPVGDLF
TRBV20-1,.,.,SASGGGSGEQY
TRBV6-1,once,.,ASSERQSDTQY
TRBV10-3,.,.,ATRERGFTEAF
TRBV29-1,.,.,SVVGGATDTQY
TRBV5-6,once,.,ASSLPDYYNEQF
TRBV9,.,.,ASSKGVDFGNTIY
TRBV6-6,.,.,ASSYPTPYEQY